What follows is one T cell receptor beta chain and its context. Its target is unknown. PCR used 60 Vbeta primers and 13 Jbeta primers. Libraries were prepared by immunoSEQ multiplex PCR; TCRdb keeps only in-frame clonotypes and omits some of them. Among about 140,000 clones listed, 82% were seen once. This specimen belongs to a study of cytomegalovirus exposure and HLA in healthy donors. General study findings and limits: There were some public TCRs occurring in many donors, but most TCR sequences were rare. Sequencing likely caused a cluster of highly shared sequence variants.

From germline, CDR1 is SEHNR and CDR2 FQNEAQ (reference sequence). The CDR3 is 16 amino acids. J lost 8 bases, V lost 4 bases, and 12 bases had no gene match. Sequenced input: PBMCs. The V and J genes are TRBV7-9 and TRBJ2-4; 9 positions agree with TRBD1. The TCR was taken from a man aged 25-45 years in good health and CMV-seropositive. This chain's CDR3 is CASSSDIQGAFDIQYF. DNA for the CDR3: TGTGCCAGCAGCTCTGATATACAGGGGGCGTTTGACATTCAGTACTTC.